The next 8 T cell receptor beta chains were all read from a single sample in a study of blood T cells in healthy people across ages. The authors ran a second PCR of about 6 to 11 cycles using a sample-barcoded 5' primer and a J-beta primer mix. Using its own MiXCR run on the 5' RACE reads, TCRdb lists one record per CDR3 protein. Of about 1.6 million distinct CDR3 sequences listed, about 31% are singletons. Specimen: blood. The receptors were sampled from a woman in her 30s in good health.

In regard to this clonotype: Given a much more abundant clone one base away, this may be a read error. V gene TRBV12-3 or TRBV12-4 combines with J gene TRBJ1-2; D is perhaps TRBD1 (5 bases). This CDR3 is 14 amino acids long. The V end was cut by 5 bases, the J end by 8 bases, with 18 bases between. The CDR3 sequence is CASSLGRGVEGYTF. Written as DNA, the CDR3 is TGTGCCAGCAGTCTGGGACGGGGAGTGGAGGGCTACACCTTC.

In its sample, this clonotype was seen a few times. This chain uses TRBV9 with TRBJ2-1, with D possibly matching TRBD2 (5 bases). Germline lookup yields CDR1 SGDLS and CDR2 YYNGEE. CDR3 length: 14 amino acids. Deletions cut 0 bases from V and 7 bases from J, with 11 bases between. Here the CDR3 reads CASSVGLIGNEQFF. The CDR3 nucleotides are TGTGCCAGCAGCGTAGGACTAATCGGGAATGAGCAGTTCTTC.

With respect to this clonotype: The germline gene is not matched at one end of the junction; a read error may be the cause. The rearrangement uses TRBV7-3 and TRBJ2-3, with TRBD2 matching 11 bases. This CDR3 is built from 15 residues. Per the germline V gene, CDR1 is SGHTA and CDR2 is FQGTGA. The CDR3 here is CASSLLAGGADTRYF. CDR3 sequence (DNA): TGTGCCAGCAGCTTACTAGCGGGAGGAGCCGATACGCGGTATTTT.

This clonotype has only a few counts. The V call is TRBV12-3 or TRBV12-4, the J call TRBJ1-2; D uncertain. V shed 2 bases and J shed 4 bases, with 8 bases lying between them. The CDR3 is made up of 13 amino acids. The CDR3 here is CASSLRVTYGYTF. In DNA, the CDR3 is TGTGCCAGCAGTTTAAGGGTTACCTATGGCTACACCTTC.

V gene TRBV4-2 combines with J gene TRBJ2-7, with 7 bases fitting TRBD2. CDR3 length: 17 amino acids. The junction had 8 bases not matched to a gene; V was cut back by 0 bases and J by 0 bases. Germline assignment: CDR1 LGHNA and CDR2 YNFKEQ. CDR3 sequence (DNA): TGTGCCAGCAGCCAAGAAGGTACCGGGGACTACTCCTACGAGCAGTACTTC. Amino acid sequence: CASSQEGTGDYSYEQYF.

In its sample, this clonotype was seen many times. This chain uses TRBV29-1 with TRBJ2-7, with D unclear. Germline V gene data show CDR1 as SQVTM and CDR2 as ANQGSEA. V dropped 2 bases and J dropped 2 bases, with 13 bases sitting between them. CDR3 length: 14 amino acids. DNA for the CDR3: TGCAGCGTTGAATTGGCTTCCCATACCTACGAGCAGTACTTC. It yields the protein CSVELASHTYEQYF.

The CDR3 here is CSVLGQGAGQPQHF. The CDR3 DNA reads TGCAGCGTCCTGGGACAGGGGGCGGGTCAGCCCCAGCATTTT. J is TRBJ1-5 and V is TRBV29-1, with 12 bases lining up with TRBD1. Germline values: CDR1 SQVTM, CDR2 ANQGSEA. This CDR3 contains 14 residues. V was clipped by 6 bases and J by 6 bases; unmatched bases: 6.

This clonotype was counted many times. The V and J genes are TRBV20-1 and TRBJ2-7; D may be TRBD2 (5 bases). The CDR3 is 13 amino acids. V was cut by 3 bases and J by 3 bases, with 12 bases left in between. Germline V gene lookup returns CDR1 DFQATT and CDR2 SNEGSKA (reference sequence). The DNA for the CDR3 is TGCAGTGCTAGCCATGCTAGCAGCTACGAGCAGTACTTC. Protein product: CSASHASSYEQYF.